Listed below are T cell receptor beta chains from one sample, sequenced in a study of breast tumors, draining lymph nodes, adjacent tissues. Via MiXCR, TCRdb re-called the multiplex PCR reads, giving one row per CDR3 protein. The table records about 200,000 distinct CDR3 sequences, roughly 29% of them present only once. The specimen was axillary lymph node tissue. The receptor source for this set is a female donor with breast cancer. Some clones in this sample may be carry-over from other donors' samples. CDR3s leave out the opening cysteine and the closing phenylalanine or tryptophan.

cdr3_aa,v_call,j_call
AGSGLAGVDEQY,TRBV12-3/TRBV12-4,TRBJ2-7
ASSLGALGTQY,TRBV7-6,TRBJ2-3
AGSPTRSGLAADTQY,TRBV5-4,TRBJ2-3
ASSERWDSLNEKLF,TRBV6-1,TRBJ1-4
ASSLPTDFGYT,TRBV7-8,TRBJ1-2
SGAPREGNYGYT,TRBV20-1,TRBJ1-2
ASSEDKPRAEAF,TRBV5-1,TRBJ1-1
ASRPGQSGANVLT,TRBV6-6,TRBJ2-6
APQTPKRFDARTDTQY,TRBV11-3,TRBJ2-3
ASKLDTVAYEQY,TRBV5-4,TRBJ2-7
SAERQGGETQY,TRBV20-1,TRBJ2-5
ASSPTAPADTQY,TRBV7-3,TRBJ2-3
ASSLERAKTEAF,TRBV5-1,TRBJ1-1
TSSFGQTPGNTIY,TRBV7-9,TRBJ1-3
SVRTGEREQY,TRBV29-1,TRBJ2-7
ASSSQGIGNTEAF,TRBV19,TRBJ1-1
ASSLVFGPETQY,TRBV5-1,TRBJ2-5
ASSLQDSGNTIY,TRBV27,TRBJ1-3
ASRGTSGYPPPEF,TRBV6-2/TRBV6-3,TRBJ2-1
ASSPTANQPQH,TRBV5-5,TRBJ1-5
ASSPWMQETQY,TRBV18,TRBJ2-5
ASSQDEQVGAQY,TRBV3-1,TRBJ2-5
ASSHSTAGVHEQY,TRBV6-5,TRBJ2-7
ASSSDRGRPQH,TRBV9,TRBJ1-5
ATSEAYGATVT,TRBV24-1,TRBJ2-6
ASSFKQDEKLF,TRBV5-1,TRBJ1-4
AWILEATGELF,TRBV30,TRBJ2-2